The next 18 T cell receptor beta chains were all read from a single sample in a study of blood T cells in healthy people across ages. Alongside a J-beta primer mix, a sample-barcoded 5' primer served in a second PCR lasting 7 to 11 cycles. TCRdb reprocessed the 5' RACE reads with MiXCR, giving one entry per CDR3 protein. The table includes about 750,000 distinct CDR3 sequences, 50% to 65% detected once. The sequenced sample consisted of blood. The receptors come from a man aged 80 or over in good health.

The V call is TRBV12-3 or TRBV12-4, the J call TRBJ1-1, with D uncertain. This CDR3 is built from 14 residues. Trimming took 6 bases from V and 0 from J, leaving 11 bases between them. The CDR3 loop reads CASRLTDMNTEAFF. In DNA form, the CDR3 reads TGTGCCAGCAGGCTGACGGATATGAACACTGAAGCTTTCTTT.

This chain joins TRBV20-1 and TRBJ2-1; 11 bases align to TRBD2. The germline V gene encodes CDR1 DFQATT and CDR2 SNEGSKA (reference sequence). The CDR3 length is 16 residues. The ends lost 4 bases at V and 6 bases at J; junction bases unmatched: 11. This CDR3 reads CSAKTSGGVRSNEQFF. The CDR3 region has the DNA TGCAGTGCTAAAACTAGCGGGGGTGTGCGAAGCAATGAGCAGTTCTTC.

The chain links TRBV6-5 to TRBJ2-1; the match to TRBD2 covers 10 bases. The CDR3 contains 16 residues. The germline V gene encodes CDR1 MNHEY and CDR2 SVGAGI. V lost 6 bases and J lost 10; bases outside the gene matches: 15. CDR3 protein: CASRGRLAGQLREQFF. The CDR3 coding sequence is TGTGCCAGCAGGGGCCGACTAGCGGGCCAGCTGCGGGAGCAGTTCTTC.

In this sample, this clonotype turned up a few times. This chain connects TRBV7-9 to TRBJ2-7, with 7 bases identical to TRBD1. This CDR3 comprises 15 residues. V lost 0 bases and J lost 3; bases outside the gene matches: 5. CDR1 and CDR2 (germline): SEHNR, FQNEAQ (reference sequence). The CDR3 nucleotides are TGTGCCAGCAGCTTAGCGGGGACAGTGTTCTACGAGCAGTACTTC. Translated: CASSLAGTVFYEQYF.

This clonotype was detected a few times. The V call is TRBV6-2 or TRBV6-3, the J call TRBJ2-5; D ambiguous. Trimming took 9 bases from V and 4 from J, leaving 9 bases between them. The CDR3 is 11 amino acids. CDR1 MNHEY and CDR2 SVGEGT come from the germline V gene. The CDR3 here is CAREERETQYF. In DNA, the CDR3 is TGTGCCAGAGAGGAGAGAGAGACCCAGTACTTC.

The rearrangement links TRBV7-2 to TRBJ2-4; D might be TRBD1 or TRBD2, each matching 6 bases. V was shortened by 3 bases and J by 13 bases, with 19 bases between the two germline ends. Germline lookup yields CDR1 SGHTA and CDR2 FQGNSA. The CDR3 is 14 residues long. As DNA, the CDR3 is TGTGCCAGCAGCTTTGGGGGCGGATCTCGGGAGCAGTACTTC. This sequence encodes CASSFGGGSREQYF.

V usage is TRBV18 and J usage is TRBJ2-1, with unresolved D. The CDR3 totals 13 residues. Germline V lookup: CDR1 KGHSH, CDR2 LQKENI. The V end was cut by 3 bases, the J end by 13 bases, with 16 bases between. DNA for the CDR3: TGTGCCAGCTCACCTATACATCGAGAGACCCAGTTCTTC. It is translated as CASSPIHRETQFF.

This clonotype showed up just once. The rearrangement joins TRBV5-4 to TRBJ1-1; D may be TRBD1 (6 bases). V shed 0 bases and J shed 1 base, with 10 bases lying between them. The CDR3 is made up of 15 amino acids. From germline, CDR1 is SGHNT and CDR2 YYREEE (reference sequence). CDR3 protein: CASSLVTGRNTEAFF. The DNA of the CDR3 is TGTGCCAGCAGCTTGGTCACAGGGAGGAACACTGAAGCTTTCTTT.

The J gene is TRBJ2-4, the V gene TRBV5-1; no clear D gene. Trimming pared 0 bases from V and 2 bases from J, leaving 12 bases between. The CDR3 runs 16 residues. The germline V gene encodes CDR1 SGHRS and CDR2 YFSETQ. In nucleotides, the CDR3 is TGCGCCAGCAGCTTGGGTCAGGTGGAGACCAAAAACATTCAGTACTTC. Translated: CASSLGQVETKNIQYF.

V and J are TRBV9 and TRBJ2-1, with no clear D. Germline assignment: CDR1 SGDLS and CDR2 YYNGEE. Between the trimmed V and J ends, which lost 4 bases and 0 bases, there was a span of 11 bases. The CDR3 is 15 amino acids. CDR3 protein: CASSPTQASYNEQFF. The CDR3 DNA reads as TGTGCCAGCAGCCCCACGCAGGCCTCCTACAATGAGCAGTTCTTC.

The chain combines TRBV7-9 with TRBJ2-1, with D tentatively TRBD1 or TRBD2 (5 bases each). Germline CDR1 is SEHNR and CDR2 is FQNEAQ (reference sequence). Trimming took 2 bases from V and 0 from J, leaving 23 bases between them. The CDR3 is 20 residues long. For the CDR3, the DNA is TGTGCCAGCAGCTTACCACTTACCCTGGGACGCTTGAGCTCCTACAATGAGCAGTTCTTC. It yields the protein CASSLPLTLGRLSSYNEQFF.

The J gene is TRBJ2-5, the V gene TRBV20-1; 8 bases match TRBD1. The germline gives CDR1 DFQATT, CDR2 SNEGSKA (reference sequence). V lost 6 bases and J lost 5; bases outside the gene matches: 8. The CDR3 has 13 residues. DNA for the CDR3: TGCAGTGCCTCAGGGGGCGCGCCGGAGACCCAGTACTTC. Encoded protein: CSASGGAPETQYF.

This clonotype was seen a handful of times. CDR3 sequence (DNA): TGTGCCAGCAGCCAAGATCCTAGCGGCTCCTACAATGAGCAGTTCTTC. Amino acid sequence: CASSQDPSGSYNEQFF. The chain is built from TRBV3-1 and TRBJ2-1, with 7 nucleotides matching TRBD2. There are 16 residues in the CDR3. With 0 bases clipped from V and 0 bases from J, the junction kept 2 bases outside the gene matches. In germline, CDR1 is LGHDT, CDR2 YNNKEL (reference sequence).

V usage is TRBV6-5 and J usage is TRBJ2-5, with 9 bases identical to TRBD1. The germline CDR1 and CDR2 sequences are MNHEY and SVGAGI. CDR3 length: 16 amino acids. The V and J ends lost 6 bases and 2 bases, in that order; junction bases with no gene match: 10. CDR3 sequence: CASRPSPGQGQETQYF. The CDR3 DNA is TGTGCCAGCAGGCCAAGCCCGGGACAGGGTCAAGAGACCCAGTACTTC.

The chain links TRBV28 to TRBJ1-2; the D is unclear. V was pared by 6 bases and J by 4 bases, with 12 bases between. CDR1 is MDHEN, CDR2 SYDVKM, per germline. The CDR3 extends over 13 amino acids. CDR3 sequence reads: CASRAASSYGYTF. The CDR3, as DNA: TGTGCCAGCAGGGCGGCCTCTTCCTATGGCTACACCTTC.

This clonotype was counted only a few times. The chain combines TRBV7-2 with TRBJ2-5; 7 nucleotides line up with TRBD1. Looked up from germline, CDR1 is SGHTA and CDR2 is FQGNSA. V trimming: 5 bases; J trimming: 5 bases; junction bases outside the gene matches: 5. There are 13 residues in the CDR3. The CDR3 sequence is CASSPGQFETQYF. The DNA for the CDR3 is TGTGCCAGCAGCCCGGGACAGTTTGAGACCCAGTACTTC.

V usage is TRBV28 and J usage is TRBJ1-1; 9 bases match TRBD1. This CDR3 has 16 amino acids. Trimming cost V 2 bases and J 11 bases; bases outside gene matches: 15. CDR1 and CDR2 from the germline V gene are MDHEN and SYDVKM. This CDR3 reads CASSLEEGSVDRGAFF. DNA of the CDR3: TGTGCCAGCAGTTTAGAGGAGGGTAGCGTTGACAGGGGGGCTTTCTTT.

This rearrangement joins TRBV4-1 to TRBJ2-2, with 10 bases identical to TRBD2. The V and J ends lost 4 bases and 7 bases, in that order; junction bases with no gene match: 9. Germline loops: CDR1 MGHRA, CDR2 YSYEKL. The CDR3 is made up of 16 amino acids. CDR3 protein: CASSRTSSGSNGELFF. The CDR3 DNA sequence: TGCGCCAGCAGCCGCACTTCTAGCGGGAGTAACGGGGAGCTGTTTTTT.